The 27 T cell receptor beta chains reported below all come from one sample, sequenced in a study of shared clonotypes between healthy human individuals (dated by TCRdb to the early 2020s). Library method: the immunoSEQ multiplex PCR assay. Here the immuneACCESS table is served through TCRdb, limited to in-frame sequences with V and J called. Missing clones are a known gap in these copies; in checked studies unresolved V genes cover under half, and the rest lacks a known reason. The sample yields some 2 million clones; around 95% were counted once. Clones ranked in the top ten supply 0.1% to 0.15% of the sample. Sequenced sample: naive CD4+ T cells sorted from blood. The sample's cell subset or site label, decoded: CD45RA+ positively selected. The receptors were gathered from a man aged 18-30 years in good health.

The J gene is TRBJ1-2, the V gene TRBV14; D gene unclear. The V end lost 4 bases, the J end lost 4 bases, and 10 bases lay between the germline ends. CDR1 and CDR2 (germline): SGHDN, FVKESK. The length of the CDR3 is 13 residues. This chain's CDR3 is CASSPPQLYGYTF. The CDR3 nucleotides are TGTGCCAGCAGCCCGCCACAGCTCTATGGCTACACCTTC.

The chain uses TRBV5-4 and TRBJ2-6; D is unresolved. CDR1 SGHNT and CDR2 YYREEE come from the germline V gene (reference sequence). V was trimmed by 4 bases and J by 0 bases, leaving 20 bases between them. The CDR3 length is 19 residues. The CDR3 loop is CASSPKEQASTSGANVLTF. The CDR3 DNA reads TGTGCCAGCAGCCCTAAGGAGCAGGCCTCAACCTCTGGGGCCAACGTCCTGACTTTC.

The J gene is TRBJ1-2, the V gene TRBV6-5; the D is unclear. V lost 4 bases, J lost 4 bases, and 13 bases lay in between. CDR1 is MNHEY, CDR2 SVGAGI, per germline. The CDR3 extends over 14 amino acids. Here the CDR3 DNA reads TGTGCCAGCAGTTTGAGGCAGAGCAGCTATGGCTACACCTTC. Amino acid sequence: CASSLRQSSYGYTF.

J is TRBJ1-2 and V is TRBV7-2, with D uncertain. Trimming pared 1 base from V and 2 bases from J, leaving 14 bases between. CDR3 length: 16 residues. Germline V lookup: CDR1 SGHTA, CDR2 FQGNSA. CDR3 amino acids: CASSLVGPGGNYGYTF. CDR3 nucleotide sequence: TGTGCCAGCAGCTTAGTTGGCCCGGGAGGGAACTATGGCTACACCTTC.

The chain joins TRBV18 to TRBJ1-6; D call uncertain. Germline CDR1 and CDR2: KGHSH and LQKENI. This CDR3 has 15 residues. Trimming stripped 4 bases from V and 7 bases from J, with 14 bases between. The CDR3 loop reads CASSQKLAENSPLHF. CDR3 bases: TGTGCCAGCTCACAAAAGCTTGCGGAAAATTCACCCCTCCACTTT.

V and J are TRBV4-1 and TRBJ1-2; 7 positions agree with TRBD1. The junction had 12 bases not matched to a gene; V was cut back by 0 bases and J by 8 bases. The CDR3 covers 16 residues. CDR1 and CDR2 from the germline V gene are MGHRA and YSYEKL. CDR3: CASSQDGTNRGGGYTF. The CDR3 coding sequence is TGCGCCAGCAGCCAAGATGGGACAAACAGGGGAGGAGGCTACACCTTC.

The chain couples TRBV28 to TRBJ1-1; no firm D call. V lost 6 bases and J lost 7, with 9 bases in between. The CDR3 runs to 11 residues. The germline V gene has CDR1 MDHEN and CDR2 SYDVKM. The CDR3 nucleotides read TGTGCCAGCAGATCAGTTCATGAAGCTTTCTTT. Its translation: CASRSVHEAFF.

The rearrangement uses TRBV2 and TRBJ2-3; D gene uncertain. Germline V gene sequence: CDR1 SNHLY, CDR2 FYNNEI. The V gene lost 5 bases and the J gene lost 0 bases, with 6 bases spanning the gap. The CDR3 consists of 13 residues. The CDR3 coding sequence is TGTGCCAGCAGTTCGACTAGCACAGATACGCAGTATTTT. Residues: CASSSTSTDTQYF. Full variable domain (remainder filled in from reference TRBV2 and TRBJ2-3): EPEVTQTPSHQVTQMGQEVILRCVPISNHLYFYWYRQILGQKVEFLVSFYNNEISEKSEIFDDQFSVERPDGSNFTLKIRSTKLEDSAMYFCASSSTSTDTQYFGPGTRLTVL.

The rearrangement uses TRBV6-1 and TRBJ1-2; D gene ambiguous. CDR3 length equals 15 residues. Germline V gene lookup returns CDR1 MNHNS and CDR2 SASEGT. V was clipped by 2 bases and J by 2 bases, with 12 bases between them. CDR3 nucleotide sequence: TGTGCCAGCAGTGAACTCGCGGGATCCAACTATGGCTACACCTTC. It specifies CASSELAGSNYGYTF.

The rearrangement links TRBV5-5 to TRBJ1-6, with 8 bases identical to TRBD1. From germline, CDR1 is SGHKS and CDR2 YYEKEE (reference sequence). The CDR3 length is 16 residues. V was pared by 3 bases and J by 1 base, with 3 bases of the junction left unmatched. The CDR3 DNA reads TGTGCCAGCAGCTCCAGGGGGCCTTCCTATAATTCACCCCTCCACTTT. This encodes CASSSRGPSYNSPLHF.

This rearrangement joins TRBV4-1 to TRBJ1-1; D gene ambiguous. The CDR3 is 16 amino acids. Trimming left V 0 bases short and J 11 bases short, with 22 bases between. Germline-derived CDR1 and CDR2 are MGHRA and YSYEKL. The CDR3 protein is CASSQDLLAGHIVAFF. The CDR3 DNA is TGCGCCAGCAGCCAAGATTTACTGGCAGGTCACATTGTGGCTTTCTTT.

The chain combines TRBV5-4 with TRBJ2-7; no firm D call. In germline, CDR1 is SGHNT, CDR2 YYREEE (reference sequence). Trimming cost V 1 base and J 5 bases, with 16 bases left between them. CDR3 length: 15 amino acids. The CDR3 protein is CASSLSSYPLDEQYF. The DNA of the CDR3 is TGTGCCAGCAGCTTGTCGTCATACCCTTTGGACGAGCAGTACTTC.

This sequence joins TRBV4-1 and TRBJ2-3; TRBD2 matches 12 bases. V dropped 0 bases and J dropped 2; count of bases not matched to a gene: 6. The length of the CDR3 is 18 residues. Germline loops: CDR1 MGHRA, CDR2 YSYEKL. The CDR3 nucleotides read TGCGCCAGCAGCCAAGAACCCGGACTAGCGGGACCCACAGATACGCAGTATTTT. Translation: CASSQEPGLAGPTDTQYF.

The rearrangement links TRBV9 to TRBJ1-6, with 7 bases that match TRBD1. The CDR3 is 14 amino acids. The V and J ends lost 3 bases and 5 bases, in that order; junction bases with no gene match: 2. Germline-derived CDR1 and CDR2 are SGDLS and YYNGEE. In nucleotides, the CDR3 is TGTGCCAGCAGCGAGGGACAGCATAATTCACCCCTCCACTTT. Encoded protein: CASSEGQHNSPLHF.

In DNA form, the CDR3 reads TGTGCCAGTAGCATATATCCCCACTACGAGCAGTACTTC. Translating gives CASSIYPHYEQYF. The chain links TRBV19 to TRBJ2-7, with D unresolved. CDR3 length: 13 amino acids. The ends were cut back, 6 bases at V and 3 bases at J, with 12 bases in the middle. Germline CDR1 is LNHDA and CDR2 is SQIVND (reference sequence).

The chain is built from TRBV28 and TRBJ1-1; D unclear. CDR1 and CDR2 from the germline V gene are MDHEN and SYDVKM. The V and J ends lost 9 bases and 1 base respectively, with 15 bases between them. CDR3 length equals 14 residues. In nucleotides, the CDR3 is TGTGCCAGTAGCCCGGGGTACCAGAACACTGAAGCTTTCTTT. Translation: CASSPGYQNTEAFF.

This sequence joins TRBV6-1 and TRBJ2-7; possibly TRBD2 for D (6 bases). CDR3 length equals 15 residues. Per germline, CDR1 MNHNS and CDR2 SASEGT. The ends were cut back, 7 bases at V and 0 bases at J, with 16 bases in the middle. CDR3 residues: CASTRNWGDSYEQYF. DNA for the CDR3: TGTGCCAGCACCCGAAACTGGGGGGACTCCTACGAGCAGTACTTC.

The J gene is TRBJ1-5, the V gene TRBV2; D possibly corresponds to TRBD1 (6 bases). Deletions cut 3 bases from V and 0 bases from J, with 9 bases between. This CDR3 comprises 15 residues. Germline V gene lookup returns CDR1 SNHLY and CDR2 FYNNEI. CDR3 sequence: CASSDEGDSNQPQHF. DNA for the CDR3: TGTGCCAGCAGTGATGAGGGGGATAGCAATCAGCCCCAGCATTTT.

This clone was seen a single time. CDR3 DNA sequence: TGTGCCAGCAGCGTAGCGACTAGCGGGGGCATCGTGGGCGTGGAGACCCAGTACTTC. The encoded protein is CASSVATSGGIVGVETQYF. The V call is TRBV9, the J call TRBJ2-5, with 12 bases lining up with TRBD2. Germline V gives CDR1 SGDLS, CDR2 YYNGEE. V lost 0 bases and J lost 5; bases outside the gene matches: 14. CDR3 size: 19 residues.

This chain uses TRBV7-2 with TRBJ1-2; D may be TRBD1 (5 bases). The V end was cut by 5 bases, the J end by 6 bases, with 10 bases between. The CDR3 covers 12 residues. Germline values: CDR1 SGHTA, CDR2 FQGNSA. CDR3 DNA sequence: TGTGCCAGCAGCCCTAACAGGAATGGCTACACCTTC. Translated, it gives CASSPNRNGYTF.

The CDR3 here is CASSSRGRGSPLHF. CDR3 coding DNA: TGTGCCAGCAGCTCCAGGGGGCGGGGTTCACCCCTCCACTTT. This chain joins TRBV7-2 and TRBJ1-6, with TRBD1 identical over 8 bases. Germline loops: CDR1 SGHTA, CDR2 FQGNSA. The CDR3 is made up of 14 amino acids. Trimming cost V 4 bases and J 9 bases; bases outside gene matches: 5.

The chain couples TRBV30 to TRBJ1-2; no clear D gene. The germline CDR1 and CDR2 sequences are GTSNPN and SVGIG (reference sequence). CDR3 length: 14 residues. Between the trimmed V and J ends, which lost 0 bases and 8 bases, there was a span of 16 bases. In nucleotides, the CDR3 is TGTGCCTGGAGTGTAGGCGGAATTGTGGGGGGCTACACCTTC. Encoded protein: CAWSVGGIVGGYTF.

On this clone itself: This sample includes further DNA sequences coding for the same CDR3. The chain uses TRBV7-9 and TRBJ1-2; D is unresolved. V shed 1 base and J shed 4 bases, with 10 bases lying between them. Looked up from germline, CDR1 is SEHNR and CDR2 is FQNEAQ (reference sequence). The CDR3 sequence is 14 residues long. CDR3 residues: CASSLEGGLYGYTF. CDR3 sequence (DNA): TGTGCCAGCAGCTTAGAGGGCGGCCTCTATGGCTACACCTTC.

The CDR3 reads CASSRVARVERGKNIQYF. The CDR3 nucleotides are TGTGCCAGCAGCCGGGTTGCCAGGGTCGAGAGGGGCAAAAACATTCAGTACTTC. The chain is built from TRBV11-2 and TRBJ2-4, with D perhaps TRBD1 or TRBD2 (5 bases each). Trimming stripped 5 bases from V and 3 bases from J, with 23 bases between. Germline V gene data show CDR1 as SGHAT and CDR2 as FQNNGV. CDR3 length: 18 amino acids.

The chain has TRBV7-2 and TRBJ2-3; TRBD2 matches at 10 bases. The germline gives CDR1 SGHTA, CDR2 FQGNSA. J lost 8 bases, V lost 1 base, and 9 bases had no gene match. The CDR3 extends over 16 amino acids. The CDR3 DNA sequence: TGTGCCAGCAGCTTAGAAGCGGGGGGGCCCAGTGGTACGCAGTATTTT. Translating gives CASSLEAGGPSGTQYF.

The chain recombines TRBV5-1 with TRBJ1-3; D is possibly TRBD1 (5 bases). Trimming shortened V by 0 bases and J by 2 bases, and 12 bases separated the two germline ends. CDR3 length equals 16 residues. CDR1 is SGHRS and CDR2 is YFSETQ in the germline V gene. The CDR3 region is CASSLVAQGPGNTIYF. CDR3 sequence (DNA): TGCGCCAGCAGCTTGGTCGCTCAGGGACCTGGAAACACCATATATTTT. Combining the CDR3 with reference TRBV5-1 and TRBJ1-3 gives the whole variable domain KAGVTQTPRYLIKTRGQQVTLSCSPISGHRSVSWYQQTPGQGLQFLFEYFSETQRNKGNFPGRFSGRQFSNSRSEMNVSTLELGDSALYLCASSLVAQGPGNTIYFGEGSWLTVV.

The chain employs TRBV13 and TRBJ1-2, with D tentatively TRBD1 (6 bases). V lost 5 bases and J 4 bases, leaving 11 bases between the germline ends. This CDR3 region has 13 residues. Germline V gives CDR1 PRHDT, CDR2 FYEKMQ (reference sequence). This CDR3 is CASSLGQSYGYTF. The CDR3 DNA reads as TGTGCCAGCAGCCTCGGACAGAGCTATGGCTACACCTTC.